This T cell receptor beta chain was recovered during a study of blood T cells in healthy people across ages. Study overall: Template switching caught about one barcoded beta molecule for each two T cells.

V lost 5 bases to trimming and J lost 2 bases; unmatched junction nucleotides: 6. The CDR3 has 15 amino acids. Per the germline V gene, CDR1 is SEHNR and CDR2 is FQNEAQ (reference sequence). Donors gave roughly 10 milliliters of peripheral blood apiece. Primed by a sample-barcoded 5' primer and a J-beta primer mix, a second PCR proceeded for 7 to 11 cycles. TCRdb re-derived calls from the 5' RACE reads in MiXCR, one entry per CDR3 protein. The repertoire consists of roughly 500,000 distinct CDR3 sequences, with 27% occurring once and the leading ten covering approximately 17%. About this clonotype: The antigen remains unidentified.

Findings of the study overall: The donors' CMV status was not determined, possibly confounding changes in expanded clonotypes. Fewer expanded clones and more diversity marked long-lived versus aged donors.

The V call is TRBV7-9, the J call TRBJ2-3; the match to TRBD2 covers 8 bases. Sequenced sample: blood. The sequence was collected from a woman aged 70-85 years in good health. The CDR3 loop is CASSIGLASTDTQYF. Here the CDR3 DNA reads TGTGCCAGCAGCATAGGACTAGCCTCCACAGATACGCAGTATTTT.